The entry below describes one TCR beta chain. The target antigen is unknown. This CDR3 is built from 16 residues. Trimming shortened V by 5 bases and J by 2 bases, and 18 bases separated the two germline ends. Germline-derived CDR1 and CDR2 are SNHLY and FYNNEI. The time point was: week 23, last vaccination. It was 300 ug of mutant IDH1 20-mer peptide that made up each vaccine dose, given with topical imiquimod. Donor diagnoses consisted of new WHO grade 3 or 4 IDH1-mutant, ATRX-lost astrocytomas. Produced via immunoSEQ multiplex PCR; TCRdb's table is partial and in-frame only. The sample consists of under 45,000 clones, roughly 83% of them appearing once. The source of the sample is a study of a mutant IDH1 vaccine in newly diagnosed glioma. Study-level background: The patients received vaccinations eight times, in weeks 1, 3, 5, 7, 11, 15, 19 and 23. Antecedent treatment encompassed radiotherapy, temozolomide, or their combination; the majority received both.

The source material was PBMCs, sampled from a glioma patient whose treatment included an IDH1 peptide vaccine. This receptor was obtained from a young woman with glioma. Some clones in this sample may be carry-over from other donors' samples. V usage is TRBV2 and J usage is TRBJ2-5, with D possibly being TRBD1 or TRBD2 (7 bases each). As DNA, the CDR3 is TGTGCCAGCAGTATAGGGGGGGCAGGGGGACAAGAGACCCAGTACTTC. This sequence encodes CASSIGGAGGQETQYF.